These 9 T cell receptor beta chains came from one sample sequenced in a study of glioma-infiltrating T cells. TCR alpha and beta CDR3 regions were amplified from RNA using iRepertoire nested multiplex PCR. Each CDR3 protein is one row after TCRdb ran MiXCR on the multiplex PCR reads. This sample has approximately 3,000 distinct CDR3 sequences, with roughly 17% found just once. The specimen was glioma tissue, nonneoplastic brain tissue, or PBMCs (not recorded which). These receptors were collected from a human donor with low-grade glioma or glioblastoma, undergoing nonglioma brain surgery, or in good health (not recorded which).

This clonotype has ten or more counts. In DNA, the CDR3 is TGTGCCAGCCGCCCCGGGACTTCCGTTTACAATGAGCAGTTCTTC. Translated: CASRPGTSVYNEQFF. V and J are TRBV7-2 and TRBJ2-1; tentatively, D is TRBD2 (6 bases). V lost 8 bases to trimming and J lost 4 bases, with 18 bases between them. CDR1 SGHTA and CDR2 FQGNSA come from the germline V gene. CDR3 length equals 15 residues.

Judged by abundance, this clonotype is medium-sized. This chain uses TRBV27 with TRBJ1-2; D gene unclear. V lost 4 bases and J lost 4, with 19 bases in between. There are 16 residues in the CDR3. CDR1 is MNHEY and CDR2 is SMNVEV in the germline V gene (reference sequence). The CDR3 spells CASSSTPDGLGYGYTF. The CDR3 coding sequence is TGTGCCAGCAGTTCCACCCCGGACGGTTTGGGCTATGGCTACACCTTC.

V usage is TRBV11-3 and J usage is TRBJ1-2, with D possibly matching TRBD1 (6 bases). In germline, CDR1 is SGHNT, CDR2 YENEEA. The V end was cut by 5 bases, the J end by 7 bases, with 20 bases between. The CDR3 is 15 amino acids. CDR3 bases: TGTGCCAGCAGCCCCTCACCGGGACATAGAGTTGGCTACACCTTC. This encodes CASSPSPGHRVGYTF.

This clonotype was seen ten or more times. The V call is TRBV28, the J call TRBJ2-7; 11 positions match TRBD2. CDR3 length: 15 amino acids. Germline CDR1 and CDR2: MDHEN and SYDVKM. The V and J ends lost 2 bases and 3 bases, in that order; junction bases with no gene match: 3. Here the CDR3 reads CASSLLAGGVYEQYV. The CDR3 nucleotides read TGTGCCAGCAGTTTACTAGCGGGGGGCGTCTACGAGCAGTACGTC.

This clonotype was seen ten or more times. The V call is TRBV4-1, the J call TRBJ2-3; 7 bases align to TRBD1. Germline assignment: CDR1 MGHRA and CDR2 YSYEKL. This CDR3 has 16 residues. With V trimmed by 3 bases and J by 5 bases, 11 bases remained unmatched. The CDR3 DNA follows: TGCGCCAGCAGCCATAAGACAGGGCTAATACTAGATACGCAGTATTTT. Amino acids: CASSHKTGLILDTQYF.

This clonotype is classed as medium-sized. CDR3 DNA sequence: TGTGCCAGCAGCTTCGGGGGGGCTTACAATGAGCAGTTCTTC. Its translation: CASSFGGAYNEQFF. The chain recombines TRBV7-9 with TRBJ2-1, with TRBD2 matching 8 bases. Germline assignment: CDR1 SEHNR and CDR2 FQNEAQ (reference sequence). This CDR3 has 14 amino acids. Trimming removed 3 bases from V and 4 bases from J; junction bases left unmatched: 2.

This clonotype is labeled as medium-sized. This chain uses TRBV27 with TRBJ1-5; 9 bases agree with TRBD1. The length of the CDR3 is 15 residues. Germline trimming cut 5 bases from V and 7 bases from J; bases unmatched to any gene: 9. From germline, CDR1 is MNHEY and CDR2 SMNVEV (reference sequence). The CDR3, as DNA: TGTGCCAGCAGTCCCGGGGACAGGGCGGGCCAGCCCCAGCATTTT. Amino acid sequence: CASSPGDRAGQPQHF.

This clonotype is labeled medium-sized. This chain connects TRBV27 to TRBJ1-2; TRBD1 agrees at 9 bases. The CDR3 runs to 14 residues. The V segment lost 5 bases and the J segment 4 bases; nucleotides outside the gene matches: 5. Germline CDR1 is MNHEY and CDR2 is SMNVEV (reference sequence). The CDR3 is CASSIGQGSYGYTF. In nucleotides, the CDR3 is TGTGCCAGCAGTATTGGACAGGGGAGCTATGGCTACACCTTC.

This clonotype is medium-sized (0.01 to 0.1%) by share. The rearrangement links TRBV28 to TRBJ2-3; 7 bases agree with TRBD2. The CDR3 sequence is 16 residues long. The germline V gene encodes CDR1 MDHEN and CDR2 SYDVKM. The V gene end was trimmed by 4 bases and the J gene end by 1 base; junction bases not matched to a gene: 8. The CDR3 protein is CASSSRGYRGTDTQYF. DNA for the CDR3: TGTGCCAGCAGTTCGCGGGGGTACCGGGGCACAGATACGCAGTATTTT.